Shown below are 26 T cell receptor beta chains from a single sample sequenced in a study of T cell clones after liver transplantation. The method was immunoSEQ multiplex PCR; TCRdb's version includes in-frame clones alone and lacks a portion of them. The sample records more than 45,000 clones, 70% being singletons. Specimen: CD4+ T cells from blood, collected at the approximately 16-month timepoint. Source of these receptors: a human patient who received a liver transplant. Part of the T cell pool may stem from the graft donor.

This chain links TRBV30 with TRBJ2-7; D not certain. This CDR3 region has 11 residues. Germline V lookup: CDR1 GTSNPN, CDR2 SVGIG (reference sequence). V gave up 4 bases and J gave up 4 bases, with 8 bases separating them. Here the CDR3 reads CAWTTSYEQYF. In nucleotides, the CDR3 is TGTGCCTGGACGACGAGTTACGAGCAGTACTTC. The full variable domain, with the rest looked up from reference TRBV30 and TRBJ2-7, is SQTIHQWPATLVQPVGSPLSLECTVEGTSNPNLYWYRQAAGRGLQLLFYSVGIGQISSEVPQNLSASRPQDRQFILSSKKLLLSDSGFYLCAWTTSYEQYFGPGTRLTVT.

The V and J genes are TRBV5-1 and TRBJ2-3; no clear D. CDR1 is SGHRS and CDR2 is YFSETQ in the germline V gene. V lost 3 bases and J lost 3, with 8 bases in between. This CDR3 is built from 13 residues. CDR3 loop: CASSSEITDTQYF. The CDR3 DNA reads as TGCGCCAGCAGCTCAGAGATTACAGATACGCAGTATTTT.

This clone was seen only a few times. The V call is TRBV20-1, the J call TRBJ2-2; no firm D call. CDR1 and CDR2 from the germline V gene are DFQATT and SNEGSKA (reference sequence). The CDR3 is 11 residues long. V gave up 2 bases and J gave up 8 bases, with 6 bases separating them. The CDR3 loop reads CSARTMGELFF. The CDR3 DNA is TGCAGTGCTAGAACTATGGGGGAGCTGTTTTTT.

This chain uses TRBV5-1 with TRBJ2-3; 11 positions match TRBD2. The length of the CDR3 is 16 residues. The germline V gene encodes CDR1 SGHRS and CDR2 YFSETQ. V trimming: 4 bases; J trimming: 2 bases; junction bases outside the gene matches: 6. CDR3 in amino acids: CASSPGLAAFTDTQYF. The CDR3 DNA reads as TGCGCCAGCAGCCCGGGACTAGCGGCTTTCACAGATACGCAGTATTTT.

The J gene is TRBJ1-6, the V gene TRBV7-2; 7 bases agree with TRBD1. V lost 5 bases, J lost 10 bases, and 17 bases stayed unmatched. The CDR3 totals 17 residues. Germline V gene sequence: CDR1 SGHTA, CDR2 FQGNSA. CDR3 in DNA: TGTGCCAGCAGCCCGACCGGGGTACAGGGGTTGAGCTCACCCCTCCACTTT. This sequence encodes CASSPTGVQGLSSPLHF.

V usage is TRBV11-2 and J usage is TRBJ2-3; the match to TRBD2 covers 9 bases. V lost 1 base, J lost 4 bases, and 9 bases stayed unmatched. Per the germline V gene, CDR1 is SGHAT and CDR2 is FQNNGV. The CDR3 length is 17 residues. The CDR3 region is CASSLAVSGSWSDTQYF. The DNA of the CDR3 is TGTGCCAGCAGCTTAGCTGTTAGCGGGAGTTGGTCAGATACGCAGTATTTT.

This clone was recorded only once. This chain uses TRBV5-1 with TRBJ2-5; D ambiguous. The V end lost 0 bases, the J end lost 3 bases, and 6 bases lay between the germline ends. Germline assignment: CDR1 SGHRS and CDR2 YFSETQ. CDR3 length equals 13 residues. The CDR3 sequence: CASSLAQKETQYF. CDR3 bases: TGCGCCAGCAGCTTGGCCCAGAAAGAGACCCAGTACTTC.

This rearrangement joins TRBV30 to TRBJ1-4; 7 nucleotides match TRBD1. The germline V gene encodes CDR1 GTSNPN and CDR2 SVGIG (reference sequence). This CDR3 region has 14 residues. The trim removed 2 bases at V and 5 bases at J, leaving 5 bases unmatched. The CDR3 is CAWSRDRQNEKLFF. Here the CDR3 DNA reads TGTGCCTGGAGTAGGGACAGACAGAATGAAAAACTGTTTTTT. Drawing the rest from reference TRBV30 and TRBJ1-4, the complete variable domain is SQTIHQWPATLVQPVGSPLSLECTVEGTSNPNLYWYRQAAGRGLQLLFYSVGIGQISSEVPQNLSASRPQDRQFILSSKKLLLSDSGFYLCAWSRDRQNEKLFFGSGTQLSVL.

The chain carries TRBV29-1 and TRBJ2-3; the D is unclear. Between the trimmed V and J ends, which lost 0 bases and 0 bases, there was a span of 7 bases. In germline, CDR1 is SQVTM, CDR2 ANQGSEA. The CDR3 runs to 14 residues. CDR3 residues: CSVEEHSSTDTQYF. CDR3 bases: TGCAGCGTTGAAGAACATTCTAGCACAGATACGCAGTATTTT.

The chain has TRBV11-1 and TRBJ2-3, with 10 nucleotides matching TRBD1. Germline V gene data show CDR1 as SGHAT and CDR2 as FQDESV (reference sequence). With 5 bases clipped from V and 3 bases from J, the junction kept 5 bases outside the gene matches. The CDR3 sequence is 15 residues long. CDR3 in DNA: TGTGCCAGCAGCGCCCGACAGGGGGCAACAGATACGCAGTATTTT. This encodes CASSARQGATDTQYF. Full variable domain (outside the CDR3, taken from reference TRBV11-1 and TRBJ2-3): EAEVAQSPRYKITEKSQAVAFWCDPISGHATLYWYRQILGQGPELLVQFQDESVVDDSQLPKDRFSAERLKGVDSTLKIQPAELGDSAMYLCASSARQGATDTQYFGPGTRLTVL.

The CDR3 bases are TGTGCCAGCTCACCAACCGGGACAGTAAATGAAAAACTGTTTTTT. Its translation is CASSPTGTVNEKLFF. The V call is TRBV18, the J call TRBJ1-4, with 7 bases identical to TRBD1. The trim removed 2 bases at V and 5 bases at J, leaving 5 bases unmatched. Germline V CDR1 and CDR2: KGHSH, LQKENI. This CDR3 contains 15 residues.

The J gene is TRBJ1-6, the V gene TRBV6-1; D unresolved. The CDR3 totals 13 residues. Germline V gene sequence: CDR1 MNHNS, CDR2 SASEGT. V lost 7 bases to trimming and J lost 7 bases, with 11 bases between them. CDR3 amino acids: CASTATVNSPLHF. Written as DNA, the CDR3 is TGTGCCAGCACGGCTACCGTCAATTCACCCCTCCACTTT.

The chain joins TRBV4-1 to TRBJ2-1; a possible D gene is TRBD1 (6 bases). Trimming took 0 bases from V and 8 from J, leaving 17 bases between them. Germline values: CDR1 MGHRA, CDR2 YSYEKL. The CDR3 contains 16 residues. CDR3 loop: CASSQDGGGSGDEQFF. CDR3 DNA: TGCGCCAGCAGCCAAGATGGGGGCGGTTCTGGCGATGAGCAGTTCTTC.

The gene calls are TRBV30 and TRBJ2-3; 14 bases agree with TRBD2. The CDR3 extends over 16 amino acids. The trim removed 4 bases at V and 3 bases at J, leaving 6 bases unmatched. Per the germline V gene, CDR1 is GTSNPN and CDR2 is SVGIG (reference sequence). The CDR3 DNA is TGTGCCTGGACGACTAGCGGGGGGGCCCGGACAGATACGCAGTATTTT. Protein: CAWTTSGGARTDTQYF.

This sequence joins TRBV28 and TRBJ1-4; D is perhaps TRBD1 (6 bases). The CDR3 length is 16 residues. Trimming removed 4 bases from V and 3 bases from J, with 15 bases in between. The germline CDR1 and CDR2 sequences are MDHEN and SYDVKM. The CDR3 here is CASSSLTGIANEKLFF. As DNA, the CDR3 is TGTGCCAGCAGTTCCCTTACAGGGATAGCTAATGAAAAACTGTTTTTT.

V usage is TRBV7-2 and J usage is TRBJ2-2; 9 bases are a match to TRBD2. The ends lost 4 bases at V and 1 base at J; junction bases unmatched: 7. The CDR3 is made up of 17 amino acids. Germline CDR1 is SGHTA and CDR2 is FQGNSA. The CDR3 DNA reads as TGTGCCAGCAGCTCATATCTACTAGCGGGGAACACCGGGGAGCTGTTTTTT. Its protein product is CASSSYLLAGNTGELFF.

The J gene is TRBJ2-7, the V gene TRBV7-2, with 8 bases aligning to TRBD1. Germline trimming cut 0 bases from V and 2 bases from J; bases unmatched to any gene: 9. The germline CDR1 and CDR2 sequences are SGHTA and FQGNSA. The CDR3 loop spans 17 amino acids. The CDR3 spells CASSLAGTGILTYEQYF. Written as DNA, the CDR3 is TGTGCCAGCAGCTTAGCGGGGACAGGTATCCTAACCTACGAGCAGTACTTC.

This rearrangement joins TRBV19 to TRBJ2-2; D ambiguous. Germline lookup yields CDR1 LNHDA and CDR2 SQIVND (reference sequence). The length of the CDR3 is 15 residues. V lost 10 bases to trimming and J lost 0 bases, with 15 bases between them. The CDR3 nucleotides are TGTGCCACCTCACGTACGGGTACGAACACCGGGGAGCTGTTTTTT. This translates into CATSRTGTNTGELFF.

This rearrangement joins TRBV27 to TRBJ2-7, with TRBD1 matching 8 bases. The junction had 1 base not matched to a gene; V was cut back by 5 bases and J by 1 base. The CDR3 runs to 13 residues. Looked up from germline, CDR1 is MNHEY and CDR2 is SMNVEV (reference sequence). The CDR3 bases are TGTGCCAGCAGTCGACAGGGGTCCTACGAGCAGTACTTC. It specifies CASSRQGSYEQYF.

This clone turned up a few times. The chain couples TRBV2 to TRBJ1-6, with 7 bases identical to TRBD1. The CDR3 contains 14 residues. Germline V gives CDR1 SNHLY, CDR2 FYNNEI. V shed 8 bases, J shed 7 bases, and the junction held 8 bases outside the gene matches. CDR3 sequence (DNA): TGTGCCAGCGGGACACAGGGGCCAAATTCACCCCTCCACTTT. Its translation is CASGTQGPNSPLHF.

The chain carries TRBV6-5 and TRBJ1-5, with D uncertain. This CDR3 has 13 amino acids. Germline V gene sequence: CDR1 MNHEY, CDR2 SVGAGI. V was cut by 4 bases and J by 4 bases, with 8 bases left in between. The CDR3 nucleotides are TGTGCCAGCAGTTCACAGTGGAATCAGCCCCAGCATTTT. This codes for CASSSQWNQPQHF.

V is TRBV28 and J is TRBJ1-5; D perhaps matches TRBD1 (5 bases). Germline CDR1 is MDHEN and CDR2 is SYDVKM. V was pared by 8 bases and J by 2 bases, with 7 bases between. This CDR3 has 12 residues. CDR3 sequence: CASLTGNQPQHF. CDR3 coding DNA: TGTGCCAGCTTGACAGGCAATCAGCCCCAGCATTTT.

V and J are TRBV6-6 and TRBJ2-6; no clear D. The length of the CDR3 is 14 residues. V lost 10 bases and J 0 bases, leaving 10 bases between the germline ends. CDR1 MNHNY and CDR2 SVGAGI come from the germline V gene (reference sequence). The CDR3 spells CATSRVSGANVLTF. CDR3 sequence (DNA): TGTGCCACCTCTCGAGTCTCTGGGGCCAACGTCCTGACTTTC.

The chain links TRBV5-1 to TRBJ2-2; D remains unclear. The CDR3 sequence is 16 residues long. Deletions cut 0 bases from V and 4 bases from J, with 13 bases between. Germline CDR1 is SGHRS and CDR2 is YFSETQ. CDR3 loop: CASSLGDLWGTGELFF. The DNA of the CDR3 is TGCGCCAGCAGCTTGGGAGACCTATGGGGCACCGGGGAGCTGTTTTTT. The complete variable domain, with remaining parts taken from reference TRBV5-1 and TRBJ2-2, reads KAGVTQTPRYLIKTRGQQVTLSCSPISGHRSVSWYQQTPGQGLQFLFEYFSETQRNKGNFPGRFSGRQFSNSRSEMNVSTLELGDSALYLCASSLGDLWGTGELFFGEGSRLTVL.

As concerns this clone: At one end, the junction sequence differs from germline, possibly due to a read error. The chain uses TRBV28 and TRBJ2-1; 9 bases map to TRBD2. The V gene's germline CDR1 is MDHEN and CDR2 SYDVKM. This CDR3 is 14 amino acids long. Here the CDR3 DNA reads TGCCGAGCGGGGGGCCGCACCGCCTACAATGAGCAGTTCTTC. Its protein is CRAGGRTAYNEQFF.

V is TRBV11-3 and J is TRBJ2-7; the D gene is possibly TRBD2 (6 bases). The CDR3 runs to 14 residues. Per the germline V gene, CDR1 is SGHNT and CDR2 is YENEEA. Trimming removed 6 bases from V and 5 bases from J, with 17 bases in between. The CDR3 is CASSSTRTKNEQYV. The CDR3 nucleotides are TGTGCCAGCAGTTCCACCCGGACTAAAAACGAGCAGTACGTC.